These 22 T cell receptor beta chains were sequenced from one sample in a study of shared clonotypes between healthy human individuals (dated by TCRdb to 2019 to 2021). To prepare the library, the immunoSEQ multiplex PCR assay was applied. TCRdb provides this immuneACCESS table in a form limited to in-frame rearrangements. Some clones are lacking; in checked studies, under half of them reflect an unresolved V gene, and why the rest are absent is not known. This sample has approximately 500,000 clones in its table, and around 85% of those were observed once. The ten largest clones represent roughly an eighth of the sample. Sequenced input: PBMCs. The receptors here all came from a woman aged 40 to 50 in good health. Some clones in this sample may be carry-over from other donors' samples.

V gene TRBV2 combines with J gene TRBJ2-1, with unresolved D. In germline, CDR1 is SNHLY, CDR2 FYNNEI. The germline V and J ends were trimmed by 4 bases and 7 bases, with 11 bases remaining between them. This CDR3 spans 13 amino acids. The CDR3 loop reads CASSGLRDNEQFF. DNA of the CDR3: TGTGCCAGCAGTGGATTAAGGGATAATGAGCAGTTCTTC. The full variable domain, completed using reference TRBV2 and TRBJ2-1, is EPEVTQTPSHQVTQMGQEVILRCVPISNHLYFYWYRQILGQKVEFLVSFYNNEISEKSEIFDDQFSVERPDGSNFTLKIRSTKLEDSAMYFCASSGLRDNEQFFGPGTRLTVL.

The chain carries TRBV13 and TRBJ2-3; TRBD1 matches at 8 bases. CDR1 is PRHDT and CDR2 is FYEKMQ in the germline V gene (reference sequence). There are 15 residues in the CDR3. V lost 4 bases to trimming and J lost 2 bases; unmatched junction nucleotides: 5. The CDR3 bases are TGTGCCAGCAGCTCAAAGGGACAGGCCACAGATACGCAGTATTTT. Translated: CASSSKGQATDTQYF.

The chain joins TRBV28 to TRBJ2-7; 9 bases are a match to TRBD1. The CDR3 is made up of 13 amino acids. V lost 6 bases and J lost 5; bases outside the gene matches: 5. The germline CDR1 and CDR2 sequences are MDHEN and SYDVKM. The CDR3 coding sequence is TGTGCCAGCAGGGCGGGACAGGGAAACGAGCAGTACTTC. Translation gives CASRAGQGNEQYF.

This clone was picked up a small number of times. This likely reflects a read error, since a far larger clone is one base away. Lacking the conserved final phenylalanine or tryptophan, this CDR3 likely reflects a read error. This same CDR3 is encoded by further DNA sequences in the sample. The CDR3 region is CAWSGPYEQYL. The CDR3 DNA follows: TGTGCCTGGAGTGGACCCTATGAGCAGTACTTA. The V and J genes are TRBV30 and TRBJ2-7, with no clear D. The CDR3 loop spans 11 amino acids. CDR1 is GTSNPN and CDR2 is SVGIG in the germline V gene (reference sequence).

This chain joins TRBV29-1 and TRBJ2-5, with 10 bases lining up with TRBD2. This CDR3 contains 15 residues. Germline-derived CDR1 and CDR2 are SQVTM and ANQGSEA. With 4 bases clipped from V and 2 bases from J, the junction kept 7 bases outside the gene matches. The CDR3 DNA reads as TGCAGCGTTGGCCCTAGCGGGAGAGGTCAAGAGACCCAGTACTTC. Its translation is CSVGPSGRGQETQYF. Based on the CDR3 plus reference TRBV29-1 and TRBJ2-5, the full variable domain is SAVISQKPSRDICQRGTSLTIQCQVDSQVTMMFWYRQQPGQSLTLIATANQGSEATYESGFVIDKFPISRPNLTFSTLTVSNMSPEDSSIYLCSVGPSGRGQETQYFGPGTRLLVL.

This chain connects TRBV4-2 to TRBJ1-4; 9 bases match TRBD1. Germline loops: CDR1 LGHNA, CDR2 YNFKEQ. This CDR3 spans 16 amino acids. V lost 4 bases to trimming and J lost 7 bases; unmatched junction nucleotides: 10. CDR3 DNA: TGTGCCAGCAGCCTAGGGACAGGGAGGTTTGTTGAAAAACTGTTTTTT. Protein product: CASSLGTGRFVEKLFF.

The V and J genes are TRBV7-9 and TRBJ2-1; D is undetermined. The V and J ends lost 7 bases and 10 bases respectively, with 17 bases between them. CDR3 length: 13 residues. The germline V gene encodes CDR1 SEHNR and CDR2 FQNEAQ (reference sequence). CDR3 region: CASTTGRSTEQFF. CDR3 sequence (DNA): TGTGCCAGCACCACCGGGCGGTCGACCGAGCAGTTCTTC.

The V and J genes are TRBV5-4 and TRBJ2-3, with D possibly being TRBD1 (5 bases). Germline loops: CDR1 SGHNT, CDR2 YYREEE (reference sequence). The CDR3 length is 15 residues. V dropped 2 bases and J dropped 1 base, with 11 bases sitting between them. The CDR3 nucleotides read TGTGCCAGCAGCTTCAGCTTAGGGGGCACAGATACGCAGTATTTT. Protein product: CASSFSLGGTDTQYF.

There are many counts of this clone. The rearrangement links TRBV2 to TRBJ2-1; 9 bases match TRBD2. Trimming cost V 0 bases and J 6 bases; bases outside gene matches: 9. This CDR3 spans 17 amino acids. Germline assignment: CDR1 SNHLY and CDR2 FYNNEI. The CDR3 sequence: CASSEAPVAGAGNEQFF. CDR3 nucleotide sequence: TGTGCCAGCAGTGAAGCGCCCGTAGCGGGAGCGGGCAATGAGCAGTTCTTC.

V is TRBV5-1 and J is TRBJ2-5, with TRBD2 identical over 7 bases. Germline loops: CDR1 SGHRS, CDR2 YFSETQ. Trimming cost V 0 bases and J 7 bases; bases outside gene matches: 9. This CDR3 contains 15 residues. The CDR3 DNA is TGCGCCAGCAGCTTGGAGCGGCGGGAGCTAGGGACCCAGTACTTC. Translated, it gives CASSLERRELGTQYF.

The chain carries TRBV5-1 and TRBJ1-1, with D uncertain. V gave up 2 bases and J gave up 1 base, with 9 bases separating them. The CDR3 has 14 amino acids. Germline CDR1 reads SGHRS; CDR2 reads YFSETQ. In nucleotides, the CDR3 is TGCGCCAGCAGCTTCGACGGATCGAACACTGAAGCTTTCTTT. This sequence encodes CASSFDGSNTEAFF. The entire variable domain, with the rest obtained from reference TRBV5-1 and TRBJ1-1, is as follows: KAGVTQTPRYLIKTRGQQVTLSCSPISGHRSVSWYQQTPGQGLQFLFEYFSETQRNKGNFPGRFSGRQFSNSRSEMNVSTLELGDSALYLCASSFDGSNTEAFFGQGTRLTVV.

The gene calls are TRBV30 and TRBJ2-5; no clear D. Germline V gene data show CDR1 as GTSNPN and CDR2 as SVGIG (reference sequence). Between the trimmed V and J ends, which lost 4 bases and 4 bases, there was a span of 10 bases. This CDR3 is 12 amino acids long. The CDR3 protein is CAWTLKGETQYF. CDR3 nucleotides: TGTGCCTGGACTCTAAAGGGAGAGACCCAGTACTTC.

Comments on this clone: Since a far larger clone is one base different, this is likely a read error. Other DNA sequences from this sample encode an identical CDR3 as well. This chain links TRBV7-2 with TRBJ2-5, with D possibly matching TRBD2 (6 bases). CDR3 length: 17 residues. Germline V CDR1 and CDR2: SGHTA, FQGNSA. CDR3 coding DNA: TGTGCCAGCAGCTCAATCTACAGTTGGGGGGAAAGGGAGACACAGTACTTC. This translates into CASSSIYSWGERETQYF.

This clone was counted only a few times. The gene calls are TRBV5-6 and TRBJ2-5; 7 positions agree with TRBD1. The CDR3 runs to 15 residues. Trimming took 3 bases from V and 4 from J; bases not matched to a gene: 9. The germline V gene has CDR1 SGHDT and CDR2 YYEEEE. The chain's CDR3 is CASSSLTGRGETQYF. For the CDR3, the DNA is TGTGCCAGCAGCTCACTGACAGGGCGCGGAGAGACCCAGTACTTC.

The chain employs TRBV2 and TRBJ1-2; TRBD1 agrees at 8 bases. This CDR3 is built from 14 residues. V gave up 7 bases and J gave up 5 bases; unmatched junction bases: 9. Germline lookup yields CDR1 SNHLY and CDR2 FYNNEI. CDR3 in DNA: TGTGCCAGCATCCCCGGGACAGGAGGATATGGCTACACCTTC. Encoded protein: CASIPGTGGYGYTF.

V usage is TRBV16 and J usage is TRBJ2-1; TRBD1 is a possible D gene (6 bases). The V gene's germline CDR1 is KGHSY and CDR2 FQNENV. V dropped 3 bases and J dropped 2 bases, with 11 bases sitting between them. CDR3 length: 15 residues. The chain's CDR3 is CASSQLDSTYNEQFF. The DNA of the CDR3 is TGTGCCAGCAGCCAGCTGGACAGTACCTACAATGAGCAGTTCTTC.

This clone showed up many times. The chain couples TRBV6-1 to TRBJ2-1; a weak D match, TRBD2 (6 bases). CDR3 size: 13 residues. Looked up from germline, CDR1 is MNHNS and CDR2 is SASEGT. V was pared by 7 bases and J by 7 bases, with 14 bases between. The CDR3: CASIHSGGNEQFF. CDR3 sequence (DNA): TGTGCCAGCATACACAGCGGAGGGAATGAGCAGTTCTTC.

This rearrangement joins TRBV9 to TRBJ2-5, with D possibly matching TRBD1 (5 bases). V lost 4 bases, J lost 1 base, and 17 bases lay in between. CDR1 is SGDLS and CDR2 is YYNGEE in the germline V gene. The CDR3 is made up of 16 amino acids. Here the CDR3 DNA reads TGTGCCAGCAGCCCCGGATCAGGGTTGCGCCAAGAGACCCAGTACTTC. Translation gives CASSPGSGLRQETQYF.

The chain recombines TRBV10-3 with TRBJ1-4; D gene uncertain. The CDR3 has 15 amino acids. The germline gives CDR1 ENHRY, CDR2 SYGVKD. Trimming took off 4 bases at V and 2 bases at J, with 11 bases between the two ends. The CDR3: CAISANAATNEKLFF. CDR3 nucleotide sequence: TGTGCCATCAGTGCAAACGCAGCCACTAATGAAAAACTGTTTTTT.

The chain couples TRBV6-1 to TRBJ2-3; 12 positions match TRBD2. The germline V gene has CDR1 MNHNS and CDR2 SASEGT. The CDR3 spans 15 residues. With 4 bases clipped from V and 4 bases from J, the junction kept 3 bases outside the gene matches. For the CDR3, the DNA is TGTGCCAGCAGTGCGACTAGCGGGAGCTCAGATACGCAGTATTTT. This sequence encodes CASSATSGSSDTQYF.

This rearrangement joins TRBV15 to TRBJ2-7, with D unresolved. The CDR3 consists of 13 residues. Trimming stripped 6 bases from V and 4 bases from J, with 13 bases between. CDR1 LNHNV and CDR2 YYDKDF come from the germline V gene (reference sequence). The CDR3 region is CATRNSWPYEQYF. Written as DNA, the CDR3 is TGTGCCACCAGGAATTCTTGGCCATACGAGCAGTACTTC.

The V and J genes are TRBV18 and TRBJ2-1, with TRBD2 matching over 10 bases. The CDR3 has 17 amino acids. The germline V gene encodes CDR1 KGHSH and CDR2 LQKENI. The junction had 7 bases not matched to a gene; V was cut back by 0 bases and J by 5 bases. This CDR3 is CASSPPFGTSDNNEQFF. The CDR3 DNA reads as TGTGCCAGCTCACCACCGTTCGGGACTAGCGATAACAATGAGCAGTTCTTC.